Reported below is one T cell receptor beta chain. Its antigen is not identified. This specimen includes other DNA sequences encoding the same CDR3. This sample stems from a study of cytomegalovirus exposure and HLA in healthy donors. Whole-study context: Within an early data release were around 87 million unique TCRs drawn from HLA-typed donors. Among the roughly 380 donors who were genotyped, over 70% fell in the genetic ancestry cluster that is associated with self-reported Caucasian donors. Study observations and caveats: TRBV6-2, TRBV6-3 and other indistinguishable V segments were excluded. As confirmed in vitro, three CMV-associated chains were specific for CMV antigens.

V was trimmed by 4 bases and J by 4 bases, leaving 13 bases between them. The CDR3 sequence is 15 residues long. Germline assignment: CDR1 MGHDK and CDR2 SYGVNS. The PCR used 60 Vbeta and 13 Jbeta primers. This table comes from immunoSEQ multiplex PCR, and its TCRdb copy is limited to in-frame clones, with some not included. The repertoire holds 100,000 to 130,000 clones, with around 77% as singletons. The receptor comes from a male donor in good health and CMV-seronegative. Sample: PBMCs. The genes are TRBV25-1 and TRBJ2-2; D unclear. CDR3 nucleotides: TGTGCCAGCAGTGTTAGTGCGCTTCCCACCGGGGAGCTGTTTTTT. Protein product: CASSVSALPTGELFF.